These 32 T cell receptor beta chains were sequenced from one sample in a study of blood T cells in healthy people across ages. Using a J-beta primer mix together with a sample-barcoded 5' primer, a second PCR was run for roughly 6 to 11 cycles. TCRdb analysed the 5' RACE reads with MiXCR anew, one entry per CDR3 protein. The table has around 2 million distinct CDR3 sequences, about 39% seen once. Sequencing input: blood. The receptors here all came from a human donor in good health.

This clonotype turned up a few times. The V and J genes are TRBV3-1 and TRBJ2-7; D is perhaps TRBD2 (5 bases). V was shortened by 4 bases and J by 0 bases, with 13 bases between the two germline ends. Germline V CDR1 and CDR2: LGHDT, YNNKEL (reference sequence). The CDR3 sequence is 15 residues long. The CDR3: CASSLGGYSSYEQYF. The CDR3 nucleotides read TGTGCCAGCAGCCTAGGAGGTTATAGCTCCTACGAGCAGTACTTC.

This clonotype was observed a few times. The V and J genes are TRBV7-2 and TRBJ2-5; D is unresolved. V was clipped by 2 bases and J by 1 base, with 5 bases between them. The CDR3 runs 13 residues. The V gene's germline CDR1 is SGHTA and CDR2 FQGNSA. CDR3 in amino acids: CASSLWAQETQYF. CDR3 nucleotide sequence: TGTGCCAGCAGCTTATGGGCCCAAGAGACCCAGTACTTC.

The gene calls are TRBV24-1 and TRBJ2-5, with D maybe TRBD1 (6 bases). CDR3 length equals 15 residues. Germline CDR1 reads KGHDR; CDR2 reads SFDVKD. V was cut by 4 bases and J by 1 base, with 12 bases left in between. CDR3 region: CATSDGTLTQETQYF. The CDR3 coding sequence is TGTGCCACCAGTGACGGGACACTTACCCAAGAGACCCAGTACTTC.

This clonotype appeared a few times. The chain recombines TRBV4-2 with TRBJ1-2, with D perhaps matching TRBD1 (6 bases). V lost 4 bases, J lost 5 bases, and 17 bases lay in between. The CDR3 spans 15 residues. Germline V lookup: CDR1 LGHNA, CDR2 YNFKEQ. The CDR3 DNA is TGTGCCAGCAGCCGAGCCCGTACAGGGCGTTATGGCTACACCTTC. It yields the protein CASSRARTGRYGYTF.

In its sample, this clonotype was seen a few times. The chain has TRBV10-2 and TRBJ1-1, with D possibly being TRBD1 (5 bases). CDR1 and CDR2 from the germline V gene are WSHSY and SAAADI. The CDR3 has 18 amino acids. The ends were cut back, 0 bases at V and 1 base at J, with 18 bases in the middle. The CDR3 here is CASSESGGSTLGNTEAFF. CDR3 nucleotide sequence: TGCGCCAGCAGTGAGTCCGGGGGGTCCACCCTGGGGAACACTGAAGCTTTCTTT.

This clonotype was counted a few times. The chain carries TRBV12-3 or TRBV12-4 and TRBJ2-5, with a weak D call TRBD2 (6 bases). This CDR3 is 16 amino acids long. The V end was cut by 4 bases, the J end by 3 bases, with 18 bases between. The CDR3 coding sequence is TGTGCCAGCAGTTCCCCGTTTATATCGGGGGAAGAGACCCAGTACTTC. Its protein product is CASSSPFISGEETQYF.

This chain links TRBV9 with TRBJ2-5; no clear D gene. This CDR3 has 13 amino acids. Germline V CDR1 and CDR2: SGDLS, YYNGEE. V was pared by 4 bases and J by 7 bases, with 14 bases between. This CDR3 is CASSPASPGTQYF. CDR3 sequence (DNA): TGTGCCAGCAGCCCAGCCTCTCCGGGGACCCAGTACTTC.

This clonotype has a single count. V usage is TRBV18 and J usage is TRBJ2-5; 9 bases fit TRBD2. The end of the DNA fits TRBJ2-7 better, so the J call may be wrong. Germline assignment: CDR1 KGHSH and CDR2 LQKENI. CDR3 size: 15 residues. The CDR3 loop reads CASSPSGGTSYEQYF. In DNA form, the CDR3 reads TGTGCCAGCTCACCTAGCGGGGGTACATCCTACGAGCAGTACTTC.

At least ten counts were recorded for this clonotype. V and J are TRBV4-3 and TRBJ1-2, with D unclear. V lost 1 base, J lost 9 bases, and 15 bases lay in between. Germline V lookup: CDR1 LGHNA, CDR2 YSLEER. This CDR3 has 14 residues. CDR3: CASSQAWAEESYTF. In DNA form, the CDR3 reads TGCGCCAGCAGCCAAGCGTGGGCAGAGGAGAGCTACACCTTC.

CDR3 nucleotides: TGTGCCAGCAGCTTTGTCGAACGTTTCCAGCACGAGCAGTACTTC. Translated: CASSFVERFQHEQYF. The chain recombines TRBV7-9 with TRBJ2-7; D uncertain. Trimming removed 3 bases from V and 5 bases from J, with 17 bases in between. CDR3 length equals 15 residues. CDR1 SEHNR and CDR2 FQNEAQ come from the germline V gene (reference sequence).

This clonotype was recorded a few times. V usage is TRBV12-3 or TRBV12-4 and J usage is TRBJ2-7; D uncertain. The CDR3 spans 14 residues. Between the trimmed V and J ends, which lost 6 bases and 3 bases, there was a span of 15 bases. In DNA form, the CDR3 reads TGTGCCAGCAGCCCCTCAGGTTCCTTCTACGAGCAGTACTTC. Amino acid sequence: CASSPSGSFYEQYF.

This clonotype was counted only a few times. The CDR3 loop reads CASSKDRGSSGANVLTF. The CDR3, as DNA: TGCGCCAGCAGCAAGGACAGAGGCAGCTCTGGGGCCAACGTCCTGACTTTC. The chain has TRBV5-1 and TRBJ2-6, with D possibly TRBD1 on 6 matching bases. V was clipped by 4 bases and J by 0 bases, with 14 bases between them. CDR1 is SGHRS, CDR2 YFSETQ, per germline. The CDR3 is 17 residues long.

The V and J genes are TRBV28 and TRBJ2-2; possible D gene TRBD1, 5 bases. Germline CDR1 is MDHEN and CDR2 is SYDVKM. The CDR3 contains 13 residues. Trimming stripped 8 bases from V and 6 bases from J, with 13 bases between. The CDR3 region is CASFNWGSGELFF. Written as DNA, the CDR3 is TGTGCCAGCTTTAATTGGGGCTCCGGGGAGCTGTTTTTT.

The genes are TRBV20-1 and TRBJ1-4; D unresolved. CDR1 and CDR2 (germline): DFQATT, SNEGSKA (reference sequence). V was shortened by 0 bases and J by 12 bases, with 8 bases between the two germline ends. The CDR3 consists of 11 residues. For the CDR3, the DNA is TGCAGTGCTAGAGATGGTCGGGAACTGTTTTTT. Protein: CSARDGRELFF.

This clonotype showed up just a few times. The rearrangement joins TRBV4-1 to TRBJ1-2; possible D gene TRBD1, 6 bases. V was pared by 3 bases and J by 0 bases, with 11 bases between. This CDR3 is built from 15 residues. The germline gives CDR1 MGHRA, CDR2 YSYEKL. The CDR3 here is CASSQGGAANYGYTF. The CDR3, as DNA: TGCGCCAGCAGCCAGGGGGGGGCCGCTAACTATGGCTACACCTTC.

This clonotype has only a few counts. DNA for the CDR3: TGTGCCAGCAGCCAAACCCGGACAGCAAATTCACCCCTCCACTTT. Translated, it gives CASSQTRTANSPLHF. The rearrangement uses TRBV7-2 and TRBJ1-6; tentatively, D is TRBD1 (6 bases). V was clipped by 5 bases and J by 7 bases, with 15 bases between them. The CDR3 consists of 15 residues. CDR1 and CDR2 from the germline V gene are SGHTA and FQGNSA.

A few counts support this clonotype. J is TRBJ2-7 and V is TRBV20-1; 7 bases are a match to TRBD2. The CDR3 is made up of 14 amino acids. Per germline, CDR1 DFQATT and CDR2 SNEGSKA (reference sequence). Losses at the gene ends were 6 bases for V and 2 bases for J; bases not matched to a gene: 10. The CDR3 loop reads CSASIAGVTYEQYF. The CDR3 DNA follows: TGCAGTGCCAGTATCGCGGGGGTCACCTACGAGCAGTACTTC.

The J gene is TRBJ2-7, the V gene TRBV2, with 7 bases fitting TRBD1. This CDR3 is built from 16 residues. Germline CDR1 SNHLY, CDR2 FYNNEI. The junction had 11 bases not matched to a gene; V was cut back by 6 bases and J by 0 bases. CDR3 sequence reads: CASRGRQGLSSYEQYF. CDR3 bases: TGTGCCAGCAGGGGTCGACAGGGCTTAAGCTCCTACGAGCAGTACTTC.

The rearrangement joins TRBV5-1 to TRBJ1-1; D is uncertain. This CDR3 is 13 amino acids long. Germline-derived CDR1 and CDR2 are SGHRS and YFSETQ. V was shortened by 4 bases and J by 1 base, with 8 bases between the two germline ends. CDR3 nucleotide sequence: TGCGCCAGCAGCATATCACCGAACACTGAAGCTTTCTTT. Translating it yields CASSISPNTEAFF. The full variable domain, completed using reference TRBV5-1 and TRBJ1-1, is KAGVTQTPRYLIKTRGQQVTLSCSPISGHRSVSWYQQTPGQGLQFLFEYFSETQRNKGNFPGRFSGRQFSNSRSEMNVSTLELGDSALYLCASSISPNTEAFFGQGTRLTVV.

The genes are TRBV5-1 and TRBJ2-7, with 8 bases lining up with TRBD1. The germline V gene encodes CDR1 SGHRS and CDR2 YFSETQ. This CDR3 has 15 amino acids. V gave up 4 bases and J gave up 2 bases; unmatched junction bases: 8. CDR3 residues: CASSLGTGEAYEQYF. CDR3 coding DNA: TGCGCCAGCAGCCTCGGGACAGGTGAGGCCTACGAGCAGTACTTC.

This chain joins TRBV10-3 and TRBJ1-1, with no clear D. Trimming removed 2 bases from V and 5 bases from J, with 12 bases in between. This CDR3 has 14 residues. Germline V lookup: CDR1 ENHRY, CDR2 SYGVKD. CDR3 sequence (DNA): TGTGCCATCAGTGAGATCGAGGGTAAAACTGAAGCTTTCTTT. Protein product: CAISEIEGKTEAFF.

This clonotype appeared a few times. This chain joins TRBV20-1 and TRBJ2-5; a possible D gene is TRBD2 (6 bases). Per germline, CDR1 DFQATT and CDR2 SNEGSKA (reference sequence). This CDR3 has 11 amino acids. V dropped 5 bases and J dropped 5 bases, with 9 bases sitting between them. The CDR3 here is CSAGTWETQYF. The CDR3 nucleotides read TGCAGTGCTGGGACTTGGGAGACCCAGTACTTC.

V is TRBV7-9 and J is TRBJ2-1; TRBD2 matches at 9 bases. CDR1 is SEHNR, CDR2 FQNEAQ, per germline (reference sequence). V lost 6 bases to trimming and J lost 8 bases; unmatched junction nucleotides: 8. The CDR3 length is 14 residues. CDR3 amino acids: CASSGTSRVDEQFF. CDR3 DNA sequence: TGTGCCAGCAGTGGGACTAGCCGGGTTGATGAGCAGTTCTTC.

The J gene is TRBJ1-2, the V gene TRBV5-1, with a possible D match to TRBD1 (6 bases). The germline gives CDR1 SGHRS, CDR2 YFSETQ. This CDR3 is 13 amino acids long. V shed 5 bases and J shed 4 bases, with 12 bases lying between them. CDR3 region: CASSGQISYGYTF. In nucleotides, the CDR3 is TGCGCCAGCAGTGGACAGATATCCTATGGCTACACCTTC.

This CDR3 reads CASSLSKGTDTQYF. The DNA of the CDR3 is TGTGCCAGCAGTTTAAGCAAAGGCACAGATACGCAGTATTTT. The chain links TRBV7-9 to TRBJ2-3; the D is unclear. This CDR3 region has 14 residues. CDR1 is SEHNR, CDR2 FQNEAQ, per germline (reference sequence). V was shortened by 6 bases and J by 1 base, with 11 bases between the two germline ends.

This clonotype has just a few counts. The chain has TRBV29-1 and TRBJ2-4; TRBD1 matches at 8 bases. Germline CDR1 is SQVTM and CDR2 is ANQGSEA. The CDR3 runs 13 residues. The V and J ends lost 6 bases and 4 bases, in that order; junction bases with no gene match: 5. The DNA for the CDR3 is TGCAGCGTCGAGGGACAGGCTAAAAACATTCAGTACTTC. Its protein is CSVEGQAKNIQYF.

This chain connects TRBV5-1 to TRBJ2-2; D is perhaps TRBD1 (6 bases). Germline V gene sequence: CDR1 SGHRS, CDR2 YFSETQ. Trimming shortened V by 3 bases and J by 3 bases, and 12 bases separated the two germline ends. This CDR3 is 15 amino acids long. CDR3 bases: TGCGCCAGCAGCTCAGGGGACACCTACACCGGGGAGCTGTTTTTT. Residues: CASSSGDTYTGELFF. Full variable domain (remainder filled in from reference TRBV5-1 and TRBJ2-2): KAGVTQTPRYLIKTRGQQVTLSCSPISGHRSVSWYQQTPGQGLQFLFEYFSETQRNKGNFPGRFSGRQFSNSRSEMNVSTLELGDSALYLCASSSGDTYTGELFFGEGSRLTVL.

The sample holds a few counts of this clonotype. The chain carries TRBV20-1 and TRBJ2-7; weak D call: TRBD2 (6 bases). The ends were cut back, 6 bases at V and 0 bases at J, with 9 bases in the middle. Per the germline V gene, CDR1 is DFQATT and CDR2 is SNEGSKA (reference sequence). The CDR3 totals 12 residues. CDR3 region: CSAEGPSYEQYF. The CDR3 bases are TGCAGTGCGGAGGGGCCCTCCTACGAGCAGTACTTC.

The chain uses TRBV12-3 or TRBV12-4 and TRBJ2-4; D remains ambiguous. There are 11 residues in the CDR3. V was clipped by 6 bases and J by 2 bases, with 2 bases between them. The CDR3 DNA follows: TGTGCCAGCAGCTCCAAAAACATTCAGTACTTC. It is translated as CASSSKNIQYF.

The chain recombines TRBV12-3 or TRBV12-4 with TRBJ2-1, with unresolved D. V gave up 7 bases and J gave up 7 bases, with 8 bases separating them. This CDR3 contains 11 residues. The CDR3 region has the DNA TGTGCCAGCACCCCCGGGAATGAGCAGTTCTTC. Translation: CASTPGNEQFF.

The rearrangement links TRBV25-1 to TRBJ2-3, with no clear D. The V and J ends lost 1 base and 5 bases respectively, with 13 bases between them. The CDR3 extends over 15 amino acids. In germline, CDR1 is MGHDK, CDR2 SYGVNS. The chain's CDR3 is CASSESWTLGDTQYF. The CDR3 DNA follows: TGTGCCAGCAGTGAATCCTGGACCTTGGGAGATACGCAGTATTTT. Using reference TRBV25-1 and TRBJ2-3 for the parts outside the CDR3, the full variable domain is EADIYQTPRYLVIGTGKKITLECSQTMGHDKMYWYQQDPGMELHLIHYSYGVNSTEKGDLSSESTVSRIRTEHFPLTLESARPSHTSQYLCASSESWTLGDTQYFGPGTRLTVL.

The chain carries TRBV7-8 and TRBJ1-4; D is undetermined. CDR3 length: 14 residues. CDR1 and CDR2 (germline): SGHVS, FQNEAQ. V was clipped by 3 bases and J by 8 bases, with 13 bases between them. For the CDR3, the DNA is TGTGCCAGCAGCTTTCAGGTTCCTCCCGAAAAACTGTTTTTT. Protein sequence: CASSFQVPPEKLFF.